This TCR beta chain was captured by sequencing in a study of T-cell reconstitution after alpha-beta-depleted transplantation in children. This sample's TCRbeta library carried unique molecular identifier barcodes. Each CDR3 protein is one row after TCRdb ran MiXCR on the PCR reads. The sample has a few hundred thousand distinct CDR3 sequences; around 46% are singletons. From germline, CDR1 is MNHEY and CDR2 SVGEGT. V lost 0 bases and J 8 bases, leaving 22 bases between the germline ends. The CDR3 loop spans 17 amino acids. V is TRBV6-2 or TRBV6-3 and J is TRBJ1-2, with D hard to call. The specimen comprised PBMCs, sampled before TCRalphabeta/CD19-depleted stem cell transplant. The receptor comes from a girl aged 2 to 9 with aplastic anemia, due to receive a stem cell transplant. The CDR3 sequence is CASSYSSGRSDYSGYTF. DNA of the CDR3: TGTGCCAGCAGTTACTCGAGTGGGCGTTCCGATTATTCGGGCTACACCTTC.